There are a few counts of the clone carrying this T cell receptor beta chain. In germline, CDR1 is SGDLS, CDR2 YYNGEE. V was trimmed by 5 bases and J by 8 bases, leaving 19 bases between them. CDR3 size: 14 residues. The data were obtained in a study of blood T cell repertoires in COVID-19. Per the study methods: Estimates of nucleated cell counts were drawn from the amplification of reference gene primers. Profiled with immunoSEQ multiplex PCR; TCRdb holds only in-frame clones, not every one. The V and J calls and the clone size are those of that table, but D and trimming were determined from the DNA. Of approximately 110,000 clones detected, 65% to 75% appear once; the ten largest clones hold about 6%.

Sequencing was performed on peripheral blood. This sequence was found in a man older than 75 with acute or convalescent COVID-19. The chain couples TRBV9 to TRBJ1-2; the D gene is possibly TRBD1 (6 bases). In DNA form, the CDR3 reads TGTGCCAGCAGTCGTAGTTCAGGGGTGCTCGGCTACACCTTC. Amino acid sequence: CASSRSSGVLGYTF.